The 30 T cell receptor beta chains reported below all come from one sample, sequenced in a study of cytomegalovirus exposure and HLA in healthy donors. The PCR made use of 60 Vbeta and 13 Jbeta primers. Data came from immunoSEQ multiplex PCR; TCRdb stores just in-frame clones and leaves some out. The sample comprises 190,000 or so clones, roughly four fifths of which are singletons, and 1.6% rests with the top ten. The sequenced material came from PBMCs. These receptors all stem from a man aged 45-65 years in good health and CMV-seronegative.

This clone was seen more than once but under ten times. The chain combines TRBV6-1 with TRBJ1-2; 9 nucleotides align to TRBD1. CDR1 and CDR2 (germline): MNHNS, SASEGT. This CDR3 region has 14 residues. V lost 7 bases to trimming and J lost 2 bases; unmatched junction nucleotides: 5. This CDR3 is CASISGTGNYGYTF. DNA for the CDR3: TGTGCCAGCATTTCCGGGACAGGGAACTATGGCTACACCTTC.

CDR3 nucleotides: TGTGCCAGCAGCCAAGTAAAAATTGGGACAGGGGTATATGGCTACACCTTC. Translating it yields CASSQVKIGTGVYGYTF. The V gene is TRBV4-2, the J gene TRBJ1-2; TRBD1 aligns across 10 bases. The germline CDR1 and CDR2 sequences are LGHNA and YNFKEQ. With 1 base clipped from V and 5 bases from J, the junction kept 10 bases outside the gene matches. This CDR3 is 17 amino acids long.

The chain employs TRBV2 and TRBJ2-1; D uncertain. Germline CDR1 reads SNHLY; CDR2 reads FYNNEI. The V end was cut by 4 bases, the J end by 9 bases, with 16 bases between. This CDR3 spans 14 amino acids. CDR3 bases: TGTGCCAGCAGTGTTCTAGAGGAGTCGGGTGAGCAGTTCTTC. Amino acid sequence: CASSVLEESGEQFF.

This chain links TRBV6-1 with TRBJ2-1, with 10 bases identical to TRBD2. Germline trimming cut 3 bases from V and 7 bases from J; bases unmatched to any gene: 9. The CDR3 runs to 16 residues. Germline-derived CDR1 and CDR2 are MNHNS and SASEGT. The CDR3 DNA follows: TGTGCCAGCAGTGAGAGGCTAGCGGGAGCATTGAATGAGCAGTTCTTC. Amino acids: CASSERLAGALNEQFF.

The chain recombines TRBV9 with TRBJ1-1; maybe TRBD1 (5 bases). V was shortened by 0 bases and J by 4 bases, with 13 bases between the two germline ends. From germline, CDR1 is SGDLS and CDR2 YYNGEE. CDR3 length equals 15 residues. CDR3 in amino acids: CASSVAAGGATEAFF. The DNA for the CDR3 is TGTGCCAGCAGCGTAGCGGCAGGAGGGGCCACTGAAGCTTTCTTT.

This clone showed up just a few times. The DNA for the CDR3 is TGTGCCAGCAGCCGGGCCGGGAAGCTCATGAACACTGAAGCTTTCTTT. It is translated as CASSRAGKLMNTEAFF. The chain is built from TRBV5-8 and TRBJ1-1; D is uncertain. CDR1 is SGHTS, CDR2 YDEGEE, per germline. V lost 4 bases, J lost 0 bases, and 16 bases lay in between. The CDR3 has 16 residues.

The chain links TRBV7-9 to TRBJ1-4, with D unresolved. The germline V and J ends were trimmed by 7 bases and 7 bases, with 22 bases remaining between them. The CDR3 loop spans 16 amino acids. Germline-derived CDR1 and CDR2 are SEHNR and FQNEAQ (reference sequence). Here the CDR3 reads CASTQNSGLIAEKLFF. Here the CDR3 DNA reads TGTGCCAGCACCCAAAACTCTGGCCTCATAGCTGAAAAACTGTTTTTT.

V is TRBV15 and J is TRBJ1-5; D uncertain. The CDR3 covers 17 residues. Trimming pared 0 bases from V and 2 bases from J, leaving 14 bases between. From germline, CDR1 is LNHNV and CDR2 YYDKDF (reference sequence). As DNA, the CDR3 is TGTGCCACCAGCAGAGAGATCCTGAGGTCGGGCAATCAGCCCCAGCATTTT. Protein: CATSREILRSGNQPQHF. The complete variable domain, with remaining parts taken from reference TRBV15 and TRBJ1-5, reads DAMVIQNPRYQVTQFGKPVTLSCSQTLNHNVMYWYQQKSSQAPKLLFHYYDKDFNNEADTPDNFQSRRPNTSFCFLDIRSPGLGDTAMYLCATSREILRSGNQPQHFGDGTRLSIL.

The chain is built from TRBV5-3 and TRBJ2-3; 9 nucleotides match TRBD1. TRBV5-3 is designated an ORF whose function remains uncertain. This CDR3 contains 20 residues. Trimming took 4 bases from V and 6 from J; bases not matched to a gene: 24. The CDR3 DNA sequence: TGTGCCAGAAGCCCAAATGACATCCATCTATCCGGGACAGGGAAGGATACGCAGTATTTT. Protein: CARSPNDIHLSGTGKDTQYF.

CDR3 nucleotides: TGCGCCAGCAGTCAGTTAGTGCTCGGGACAGTAAATTCACCCCTCCACTTT. Residues: CASSQLVLGTVNSPLHF. V usage is TRBV23-1 and J usage is TRBJ1-6; TRBD1 matches 7 bases. TRBV23-1 belongs to the ORF category, with a function that is uncertain. J was trimmed by 7 bases and V by 3 bases; bases with no gene match: 12. The length of the CDR3 is 17 residues.

CDR3 coding DNA: TGCGCCAGCCTCCGTGTGGGCTACACCTTC. It translates to CASLRVGYTF. The rearrangement joins TRBV23-1 to TRBJ1-2, with D uncertain. TRBV23-1 carries the ORF label, with uncertain function. Trimming cost V 8 bases and J 8 bases, with 9 bases left between them. This CDR3 region has 10 residues.

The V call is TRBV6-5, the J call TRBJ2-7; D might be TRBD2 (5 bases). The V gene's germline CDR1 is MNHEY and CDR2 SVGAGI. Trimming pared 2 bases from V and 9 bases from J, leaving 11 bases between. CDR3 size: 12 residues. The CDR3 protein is CASSYPQEAQYF. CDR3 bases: TGTGCCAGCAGTTACCCGCAGGAGGCGCAGTACTTC.

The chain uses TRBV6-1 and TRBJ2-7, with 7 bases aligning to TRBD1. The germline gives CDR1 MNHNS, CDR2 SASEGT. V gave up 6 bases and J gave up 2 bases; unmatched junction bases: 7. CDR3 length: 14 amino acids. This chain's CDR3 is CASSAGQVAYEQYF. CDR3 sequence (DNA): TGTGCCAGCAGCGCCGGACAGGTCGCCTACGAGCAGTACTTC.

CDR3 in amino acids: CASSQGPQLAGGPFEGTGELFF. In DNA form, the CDR3 reads TGTGCCAGCAGCCAAGGCCCTCAACTAGCGGGGGGGCCTTTCGAGGGCACCGGGGAGCTGTTTTTT. This chain uses TRBV4-2 with TRBJ2-2, with 13 bases lining up with TRBD2. Germline V gene data show CDR1 as LGHNA and CDR2 as YNFKEQ. V dropped 1 base and J dropped 4; count of bases not matched to a gene: 18. The CDR3 consists of 22 residues.

CDR3 loop: CASSLRDREETQYF. The CDR3 region has the DNA TGCGCCAGCAGTCTCCGGGACAGGGAAGAGACCCAGTACTTC. The chain carries TRBV10-1 and TRBJ2-5; 9 bases agree with TRBD1. This CDR3 is 14 amino acids long. V lost 5 bases to trimming and J lost 3 bases; unmatched junction nucleotides: 4. Germline V gives CDR1 WNHNN, CDR2 SYGVQD (reference sequence).

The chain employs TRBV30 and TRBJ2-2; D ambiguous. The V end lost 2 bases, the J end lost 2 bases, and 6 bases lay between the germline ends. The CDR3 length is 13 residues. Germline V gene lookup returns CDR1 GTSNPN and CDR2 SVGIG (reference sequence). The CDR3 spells CAWSSSNTGELFF. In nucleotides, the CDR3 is TGTGCCTGGAGTAGTAGTAACACCGGGGAGCTGTTTTTT.

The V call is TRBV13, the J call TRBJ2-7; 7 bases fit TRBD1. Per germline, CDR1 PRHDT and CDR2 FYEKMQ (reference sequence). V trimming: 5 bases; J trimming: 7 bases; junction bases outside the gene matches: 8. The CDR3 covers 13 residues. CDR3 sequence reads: CASSIGTVGEQYF. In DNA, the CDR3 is TGTGCCAGCAGCATCGGGACAGTGGGTGAGCAGTACTTC.

CDR3 residues: CASSLTGGLGYNEQFF. The CDR3, as DNA: TGTGCCAGCAGTTTAACTGGGGGACTAGGGTACAATGAGCAGTTCTTC. V and J are TRBV28 and TRBJ2-1, with TRBD2 identical over 8 bases. CDR1 and CDR2 from the germline V gene are MDHEN and SYDVKM. The CDR3 spans 16 residues. V was clipped by 2 bases and J by 4 bases; unmatched bases: 7.

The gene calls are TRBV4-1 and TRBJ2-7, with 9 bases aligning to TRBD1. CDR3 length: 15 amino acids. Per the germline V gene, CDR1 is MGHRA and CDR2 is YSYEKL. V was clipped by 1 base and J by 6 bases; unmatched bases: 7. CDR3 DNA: TGCGCCAGCAGCCAAGCAGGACAGGGGTTGGGCGAGCAGTACTTC. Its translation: CASSQAGQGLGEQYF.

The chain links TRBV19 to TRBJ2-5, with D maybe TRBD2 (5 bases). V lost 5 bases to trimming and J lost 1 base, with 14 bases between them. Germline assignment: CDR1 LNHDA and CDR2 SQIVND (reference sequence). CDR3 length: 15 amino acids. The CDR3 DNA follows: TGTGCCAGTAGTGGATTCGAGCGGCTCCAAGAGACCCAGTACTTC. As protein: CASSGFERLQETQYF.

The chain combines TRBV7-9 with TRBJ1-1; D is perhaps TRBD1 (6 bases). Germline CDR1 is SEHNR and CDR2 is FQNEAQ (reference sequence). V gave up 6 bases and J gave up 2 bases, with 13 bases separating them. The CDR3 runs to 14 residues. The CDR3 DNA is TGTGCCAGCAGAGCCCGCGGGGGCAACACTGAAGCTTTCTTT. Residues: CASRARGGNTEAFF. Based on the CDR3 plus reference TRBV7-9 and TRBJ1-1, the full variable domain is DTGVSQNPRHKITKRGQNVTFRCDPISEHNRLYWYRQTLGQGPEFLTYFQNEAQLEKSRLLSDRFSAERPKGSFSTLEIQRTEQGDSAMYLCASRARGGNTEAFFGQGTRLTVV.

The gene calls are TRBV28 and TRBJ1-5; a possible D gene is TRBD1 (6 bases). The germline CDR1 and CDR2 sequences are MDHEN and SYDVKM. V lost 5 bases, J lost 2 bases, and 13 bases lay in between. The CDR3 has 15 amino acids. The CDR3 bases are TGTGCCAGCAGTCCCCCGGACAGCCGCAATCAGCCCCAGCATTTT. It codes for CASSPPDSRNQPQHF.

DNA for the CDR3: TGTGCCAGCAATCGTCTATCAGGGATCTACACTGAAGCTTTCTTT. Protein: CASNRLSGIYTEAFF. This chain joins TRBV6-6 and TRBJ1-1; D may be TRBD1 (5 bases). Trimming left V 7 bases short and J 3 bases short, with 18 bases between. The length of the CDR3 is 15 residues. The germline gives CDR1 MNHNY, CDR2 SVGAGI (reference sequence).

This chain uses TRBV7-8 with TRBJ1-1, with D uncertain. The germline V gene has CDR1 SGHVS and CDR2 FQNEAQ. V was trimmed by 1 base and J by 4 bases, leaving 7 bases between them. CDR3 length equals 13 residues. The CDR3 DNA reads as TGTGCCAGCAGCTTAGAGACGGGCACTGAAGCTTTCTTT. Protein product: CASSLETGTEAFF. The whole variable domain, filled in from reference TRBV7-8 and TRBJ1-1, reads GAGVSQSPRYKVAKRGQDVALRCDPISGHVSLFWYQQALGQGPEFLTYFQNEAQLDKSGLPSDRFFAERPEGSVSTLKIQRTQQEDSAVYLCASSLETGTEAFFGQGTRLTVV.

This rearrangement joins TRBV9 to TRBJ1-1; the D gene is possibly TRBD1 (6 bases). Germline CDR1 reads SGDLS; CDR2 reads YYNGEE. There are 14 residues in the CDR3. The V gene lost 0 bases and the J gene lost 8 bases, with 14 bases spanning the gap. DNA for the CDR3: TGTGCCAGCAGCGTAGATGTCGGGACAAAAGAAGCTTTCTTT. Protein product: CASSVDVGTKEAFF.

The CDR3 bases are TGTGCCTGGAGTGTAGTGCCGGGAGACGGCTACACCTTC. Translated: CAWSVVPGDGYTF. V and J are TRBV30 and TRBJ1-2; D ambiguous. CDR1 and CDR2 from the germline V gene are GTSNPN and SVGIG (reference sequence). V gave up 0 bases and J gave up 8 bases, with 13 bases separating them. This CDR3 has 13 amino acids.

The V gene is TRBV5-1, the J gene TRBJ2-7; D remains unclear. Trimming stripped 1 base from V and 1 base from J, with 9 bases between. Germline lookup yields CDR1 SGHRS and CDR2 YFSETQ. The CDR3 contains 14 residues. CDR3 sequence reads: CASSLSSVSYEQYF. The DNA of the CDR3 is TGCGCCAGCAGCTTGTCGAGTGTTTCCTACGAGCAGTACTTC.

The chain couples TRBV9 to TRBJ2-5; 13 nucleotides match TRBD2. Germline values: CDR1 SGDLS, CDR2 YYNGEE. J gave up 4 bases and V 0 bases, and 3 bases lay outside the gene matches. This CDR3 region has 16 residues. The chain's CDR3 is CASSVGGLAGRETQYF. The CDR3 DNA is TGTGCCAGCAGCGTAGGGGGACTAGCGGGGCGAGAGACCCAGTACTTC.

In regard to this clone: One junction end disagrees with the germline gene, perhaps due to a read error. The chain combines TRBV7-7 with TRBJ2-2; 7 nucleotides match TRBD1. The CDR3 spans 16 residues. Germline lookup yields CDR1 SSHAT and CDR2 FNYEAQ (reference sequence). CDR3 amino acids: CASSLGNRGNSGELFF. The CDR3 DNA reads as TGTGCTAGCAGCTTGGGGAACAGGGGAAACAGCGGGGAGCTGTTTTTT.

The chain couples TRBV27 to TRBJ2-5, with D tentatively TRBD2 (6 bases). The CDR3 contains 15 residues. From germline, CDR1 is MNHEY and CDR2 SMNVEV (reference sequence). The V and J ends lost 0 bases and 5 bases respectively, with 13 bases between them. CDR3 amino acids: CASSLSEAGRETQYF. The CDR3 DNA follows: TGTGCCAGCAGTTTATCGGAGGCAGGGAGGGAGACCCAGTACTTC.